These 14 T cell receptor beta chains came from one sample sequenced in a study of T cell responses to AZD1222 COVID-19 vaccine. This table comes from immunoSEQ multiplex PCR, and its TCRdb copy is limited to in-frame clones, with some not included. The table lists some 250,000 clones, 94% of them singletons. Source: peripheral blood, taken 28 days after the second AZD1222 dose. These receptors originate from an adult who received the AZD1222 COVID-19 vaccine.

CDR3 loop: CASSSSPSSYNEQFF. The CDR3 DNA reads as TGCGCCAGCAGCTCCTCGCCGAGCTCCTACAATGAGCAGTTCTTC. V and J are TRBV5-1 and TRBJ2-1; D is ambiguous. CDR1 SGHRS and CDR2 YFSETQ come from the germline V gene. V was cut by 3 bases and J by 0 bases, with 10 bases left in between. The CDR3 has 15 amino acids.

This chain connects TRBV30 to TRBJ2-3, with 9 bases lining up with TRBD1. The CDR3 has 15 residues. V lost 2 bases to trimming and J lost 5 bases; unmatched junction nucleotides: 8. Germline loops: CDR1 GTSNPN, CDR2 SVGIG (reference sequence). The CDR3: CAWSTGTGLGDTQYF. DNA of the CDR3: TGTGCCTGGAGTACCGGGACAGGGCTTGGAGATACGCAGTATTTT.

This chain uses TRBV6-2 or TRBV6-3 with TRBJ2-3; 7 bases are shared with TRBD2. The CDR3 has 14 amino acids. J gave up 4 bases and V 2 bases, and 3 bases lay outside the gene matches. Germline V gene lookup returns CDR1 MNHEY and CDR2 SVGEGT. CDR3 in amino acids: CASSYSGTPDTQYF. The CDR3 DNA is TGTGCCAGCAGTTACAGCGGGACCCCAGATACGCAGTATTTT.

J is TRBJ2-7 and V is TRBV28; tentatively, D is TRBD2 (5 bases). Trimming shortened V by 2 bases and J by 3 bases, and 8 bases separated the two germline ends. The CDR3 is 13 amino acids. From germline, CDR1 is MDHEN and CDR2 SYDVKM. The CDR3 bases are TGTGCCAGCAGTTTAACGGGGTACTACGAGCAGTACTTC. Protein: CASSLTGYYEQYF.

The V call is TRBV27, the J call TRBJ2-4; D gene unclear. Germline loops: CDR1 MNHEY, CDR2 SMNVEV (reference sequence). V lost 2 bases, J lost 6 bases, and 11 bases lay in between. The CDR3 runs to 14 residues. CDR3 in DNA: TGTGCCAGCAGTTTAGTGCGCGCATCAAACATTCAGTACTTC. It is translated as CASSLVRASNIQYF.

In DNA form, the CDR3 reads TGTGCCCTTAACCATAAACTAGCGGCCGTTTGTACGCAGTATTTT. Translation: CALNHKLAAVCTQYF. This chain connects TRBV30 to TRBJ2-3; TRBD2 aligns across 8 bases. Losses at the gene ends were 8 bases for V and 8 bases for J; bases not matched to a gene: 18. The germline gives CDR1 GTSNPN, CDR2 SVGIG (reference sequence). The CDR3 loop spans 15 amino acids.

This rearrangement joins TRBV19 to TRBJ2-3; D gene ambiguous. Germline lookup yields CDR1 LNHDA and CDR2 SQIVND (reference sequence). V was pared by 0 bases and J by 1 base, with 14 bases between. This CDR3 has 17 amino acids. Written as DNA, the CDR3 is TGTGCCAGTAGTATAGACTTGGGTGGAGCAGGCACAGATACGCAGTATTTT. Protein: CASSIDLGGAGTDTQYF.

The V and J genes are TRBV2 and TRBJ1-1; no definite D call. Germline CDR1 reads SNHLY; CDR2 reads FYNNEI. V shed 3 bases and J shed 1 base, with 9 bases lying between them. The CDR3 runs to 14 residues. The CDR3 bases are TGTGCCAGCAGTGATTGGACGGGGAACACTGAAGCTTTCTTT. Translation: CASSDWTGNTEAFF.

The chain has TRBV27 and TRBJ1-1, with unresolved D. Trimming cost V 6 bases and J 1 base, with 6 bases left between them. The CDR3 consists of 12 residues. The germline V gene encodes CDR1 MNHEY and CDR2 SMNVEV (reference sequence). The CDR3 loop reads CASSRGNTEAFF. In DNA form, the CDR3 reads TGTGCCAGCAGCCGGGGGAACACTGAAGCTTTCTTT.

Note on this clone: The junction departs from germline at one end; a sequencing error may be responsible. This sequence joins TRBV28 and TRBJ2-7; 9 bases are shared with TRBD1. This CDR3 has 13 residues. CDR1 is MDHEN and CDR2 is SYDVKM in the germline V gene. In nucleotides, the CDR3 is TGTGCAAGCAGGAGGACAGGGGACTCCGAGCAGTACTTC. Its protein is CASRRTGDSEQYF.

The V gene is TRBV15, the J gene TRBJ2-7, with TRBD2 identical over 11 bases. Germline values: CDR1 LNHNV, CDR2 YYDKDF (reference sequence). Trimming took 0 bases from V and 1 from J; bases not matched to a gene: 5. This CDR3 region has 17 residues. The CDR3 reads CATSRETTSGDSYEQYF. CDR3 bases: TGTGCCACCAGCAGAGAAACGACTAGCGGGGATTCCTACGAGCAGTACTTC.

The chain carries TRBV5-6 and TRBJ2-7; 8 bases are a match to TRBD1. The CDR3 length is 14 residues. Germline loops: CDR1 SGHDT, CDR2 YYEEEE. J gave up 3 bases and V 6 bases, and 8 bases lay outside the gene matches. The CDR3 reads CASTYRGIDYEQYF. The CDR3 DNA is TGTGCCAGCACCTACAGGGGGATCGACTACGAGCAGTACTTC.

Here the CDR3 reads CASSGQGAIMNTEAFF. CDR3 sequence (DNA): TGTGCCAGCAGCGGACAGGGGGCGATCATGAACACTGAAGCTTTCTTT. V gene TRBV2 combines with J gene TRBJ1-1, with 11 bases aligning to TRBD1. The CDR3 consists of 16 residues. V was pared by 6 bases and J by 0 bases, with 6 bases of the junction left unmatched. Germline V gives CDR1 SNHLY, CDR2 FYNNEI.

V is TRBV25-1 and J is TRBJ2-1; perhaps TRBD1 as D (5 bases). There are 15 residues in the CDR3. Trimming removed 7 bases at V and 5 bases at J, with 18 bases between. The germline CDR1 and CDR2 sequences are MGHDK and SYGVNS. The CDR3 sequence is CASTTMKGEDNEQFF. CDR3 in DNA: TGTGCCAGCACCACTATGAAAGGGGAAGACAATGAGCAGTTCTTC.